Here is one T cell receptor beta chain with its context. What it recognizes is unknown. TCRbeta libraries were built with three rounds of nested PCR, modified from ARM-PCR. TCRdb fed the multiplex PCR reads into MiXCR, producing one record per CDR3 protein. This sample carries 77,000 or so distinct CDR3 sequences, roughly 80% of them seen once, and the ten largest clones take roughly 12%. These data come from a study of tumor and adjacent non-tumor tissue in lung cancer. Study findings and constraints: Compared with tumor, normal lung showed significantly lower TCR diversity.

This sample's RNA came from whole unsorted tissue. The sample comprised lung tumor tissue. The receptor was isolated from a woman in her fifties or sixties with non-small cell lung cancer.

The CDR3 DNA follows: TGTGCCAGCAGTTTGGAGCACAGGGCGAGCTCCTACAATGAGCAGTTCTTC. Translation: CASSLEHRASSYNEQFF. This chain uses TRBV28 with TRBJ2-1, with D possibly being TRBD1 (6 bases). Trimming left V 3 bases short and J 0 bases short, with 15 bases between. CDR1 is MDHEN and CDR2 is SYDVKM in the germline V gene. The CDR3 covers 17 residues.